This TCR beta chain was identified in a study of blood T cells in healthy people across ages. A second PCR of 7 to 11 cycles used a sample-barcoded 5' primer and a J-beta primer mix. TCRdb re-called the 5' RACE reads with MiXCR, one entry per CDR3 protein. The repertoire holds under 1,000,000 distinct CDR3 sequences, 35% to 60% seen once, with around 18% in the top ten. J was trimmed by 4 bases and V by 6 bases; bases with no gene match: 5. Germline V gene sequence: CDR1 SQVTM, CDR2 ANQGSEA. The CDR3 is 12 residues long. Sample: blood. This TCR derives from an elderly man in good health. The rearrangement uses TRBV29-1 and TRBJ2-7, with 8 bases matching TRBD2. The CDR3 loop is CSVEREGYEQYF. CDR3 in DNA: TGCAGCGTCGAACGGGAGGGGTACGAGCAGTACTTC.